This T cell receptor beta chain comes out of a study of cytotoxic CD8 clonotypes in ibrutinib-treated CLL. The CDR3 has 14 residues. The V and J ends lost 1 base and 5 bases respectively, with 15 bases between them. The V gene's germline CDR1 is GTSNPN and CDR2 SVGIG (reference sequence). Sequencing sought depths of 1 in 200,000 to 1 in 1 million T cells. Some clones are missing from TCRdb's copy, which holds only in-frame ones; the method was immunoSEQ multiplex PCR. The sample lists 130,000 or so clones; 70% to 80% were seen once. General study findings and limits: Clonality, elevated at ibrutinib response, dropped back toward baseline at progression. Treatment saw public clonotypes, which were uncommon, either contract or stay stable. In comparison with age-matched healthy donors, baseline clonality was higher and tracked circulating CD8+ T-cell counts.

Of note for this clone: Antigen specificity is unknown.

The chain links TRBV30 to TRBJ2-7; D possibly matches TRBD1 or TRBD2 (5 bases each). The clonotype originates from a human donor with chronic lymphocytic leukemia. The specimen comprised PBMCs, sampled after 12 months of ibrutinib treatment. The CDR3 coding sequence is TGTGCCTGGAGTGGCGGGCAGGGTTTGAACGAGCAGTACTTC. It specifies CAWSGGQGLNEQYF.